This is a list of T cell receptor beta chains from one sample in a study of T cells after posttransplantation cyclophosphamide. The repertoire was sequenced with immunoSEQ multiplex PCR; TCRdb's copy has only in-frame clones and lacks some. The table includes fewer than 5,000 clones, nearly 85% detected once. Sequenced material: CD4+ T cells sorted from blood, taken 242 days after a stem cell transplant with posttransplant cyclophosphamide. The receptors come from a male patient aged 30 to 39 who received an allogeneic stem cell transplant from a related donor, was CMV-positive, and had no GVHD. Part of the T cells may come from the graft donor. Both conserved end residues are part of each CDR3. Each record gives: J gene, V gene, clone size, D gene, CDR3 protein, CDR3 DNA. The D gene is left open where the match is weak. The size of a clone is reported for some rows only, either as once, few or many, or as a class for expanded clones.

TRBJ1-1	TRBV5-1	NA	NA	CASSLVVGPDTEAFF	TGCGCCAGCAGCTTGGTGGTGGGGCCGGACACTGAAGCTTTCTTT
TRBJ1-2	TRBV30	few	NA	CAWSRQTDGYTF	TGTGCCTGGAGTAGACAGACGGATGGCTACACCTTC
TRBJ2-2	TRBV14	NA	NA	CASSQMLQTGELFF	TGTGCCAGCAGCCAAATGTTACAGACCGGGGAGCTGTTTTTT
TRBJ1-5	TRBV10-3	NA	NA	CAISEGYSNQPQHF	TGTGCCATCTCCGAGGGTTATAGCAATCAGCCCCAGCATTTT
TRBJ1-2	TRBV28	NA	NA	CASSGGGSADGYTF	TGTGCCAGCAGTGGGGGGGGGTCAGCCGATGGCTACACCTTC
TRBJ2-7	TRBV4-1	NA	TRBD1	CASSLGTEGKQYF	TGCGCCAGCAGCTTAGGGACAGAGGGGAAGCAGTACTTC
TRBJ1-2	TRBV28	NA	TRBD1	CASSSQGGVYGYTF	TGTGCCAGCAGTTCACAGGGGGGAGTCTATGGCTACACCTTC
TRBJ2-3	TRBV21-1	once	NA	CASKPGVKTDTQYF	TGTGCCAGCAAACCAGGGGTTAAGACAGATACGCAGTATTTT
TRBJ2-1	TRBV4-1	NA	TRBD2	CASSQAGTSASASSYNEQFF	TGCGCCAGCAGCCAGGCAGGGACTAGCGCGTCAGCTAGCTCCTACAATGAGCAGTTCTTC
TRBJ2-7	TRBV5-1	NA	TRBD1	CASRTTGGYEQYF	TGCGCCAGCAGGACGACAGGGGGCTACGAGCAGTACTTC
TRBJ2-3	TRBV7-6	NA	NA	CASSSDRSTDTQYF	TGTGCCAGCAGCTCAGACAGAAGCACAGATACGCAGTATTTT
TRBJ1-4	TRBV28	NA	NA	CASTESGTKVEKLFF	TGTGCCAGCACCGAAAGTGGGACAAAGGTTGAAAAACTGTTTTTT
TRBJ2-1	TRBV5-8	NA	TRBD2	CASSLRTSGINEQFF	TGTGCCAGCAGCTTACGTACTAGCGGGATCAATGAGCAGTTCTTC
TRBJ2-1	TRBV29-1	NA	NA	CSGGVSTYDEQFF	TGCAGCGGGGGGGTTAGTACTTATGATGAGCAGTTCTTC
TRBJ1-3	TRBV7-9	NA	NA	CASSLASSGNTIYF	TGTGCCAGCAGCTTAGCCAGCTCTGGAAACACCATATATTTT
TRBJ2-7	TRBV7-9	NA	NA	CASSLQGVSGHSHF	TGTGCCAGCAGCCTGCAGGGCGTCTCGGGACATTCCCACTTC
TRBJ2-2	TRBV6-6	NA	NA	CASSYASTGELFF	TGTGCCAGCAGTTACGCGTCTACCGGGGAGCTGTTTTTT
TRBJ1-3	TRBV28	NA	TRBD1	CASLQGLSSGNTIYF	TGTGCCAGTTTACAGGGGCTGAGCTCTGGAAACACCATATATTTT
TRBJ1-3	TRBV11-2	NA	TRBD1	CASSWTGYVDTIYF	TGTGCCAGCAGCTGGACAGGCTACGTGGACACCATATATTTT
TRBJ2-7	TRBV6-5	NA	TRBD2	CASSYQAGAYEQYF	TGTGCCAGCAGCTATCAAGCGGGAGCTTACGAGCAGTACTTC
TRBJ2-7	TRBV6-5	NA	TRBD1	CASSERDRDYEQYF	TGTGCCAGCAGTGAGCGGGACAGGGACTACGAGCAGTACTTC
TRBJ1-2	TRBV5-1	NA	NA	CASSLEFGGAGGYTF	TGCGCCAGCAGCTTGGAATTTGGGGGGGCAGGTGGCTACACCTTC
TRBJ2-7	TRBV5-6	NA	TRBD2	CASSQRGRQGSEQYF	TGTGCCAGCAGCCAGCGGGGCAGGCAGGGTTCCGAGCAGTACTTC
TRBJ2-5	TRBV5-6	NA	TRBD2	CASGEAGSAETQYF	TGTGCCAGCGGTGAAGCGGGGAGCGCAGAGACCCAGTACTTC
TRBJ2-2	TRBV5-3	NA	TRBD1	CARSMNGRGLLNTGELFF	TGTGCCAGAAGCATGAACGGCAGGGGGCTATTGAACACCGGGGAGCTGTTTTTT
TRBJ2-3	TRBV5-1	NA	NA	CASSSQRDTQYF	TGCGCCAGCAGCTCCCAGCGGGATACGCAGTATTTT
TRBJ2-7	TRBV19	NA	TRBD1	CASSIVPRQGPYEQYF	TGTGCCAGTAGTATAGTACCGAGACAGGGACCCTACGAGCAGTACTTC
TRBJ2-5	TRBV28	NA	TRBD1	CASSRQGAKTQYF	TGTGCCAGCAGCAGACAGGGGGCGAAGACCCAGTACTTC
TRBJ2-1	TRBV7-9	NA	TRBD2	CASSLGLADDNEQFF	TGTGCCAGCAGCCTCGGACTAGCGGATGACAATGAGCAGTTCTTC
TRBJ1-1	TRBV20-1	NA	NA	CSARSYSEAFF	TGCAGTGCTAGATCTTACAGTGAAGCTTTCTTT
TRBJ2-1	TRBV7-7	NA	TRBD1	CASSLGTGANNEQFF	TGTGCCAGCAGCTTGGGGACAGGGGCGAACAATGAGCAGTTCTTC
TRBJ2-1	TRBV27	NA	NA	CASPPAGNHNEQFF	TGTGCCAGCCCTCCAGCAGGGAACCACAATGAGCAGTTCTTC
TRBJ2-3	TRBV7-9	NA	TRBD1	CATKRQGTTDTQYF	TGTGCCACCAAGAGACAGGGTACCACAGATACGCAGTATTTT
TRBJ2-3	TRBV21-1	NA	NA	CASSKSRGTFSTDTQYF	TGTGCCAGCAGCAAATCAAGGGGGACATTTAGCACAGATACGCAGTATTTT
TRBJ2-3	TRBV10-2	once	TRBD1	CAIRQGKSTDTQYF	TGCGCCATCCGACAGGGCAAAAGCACAGATACGCAGTATTTT
TRBJ1-2	TRBV4-1	NA	NA	CASSQDGRGYGYTF	TGCGCCAGCAGCCAAGATGGCAGGGGTTATGGCTACACCTTC
TRBJ2-2	TRBV2	NA	NA	CASSPSGNTGELFF	TGTGCCAGCAGTCCCAGCGGGAACACCGGGGAGCTGTTTTTT